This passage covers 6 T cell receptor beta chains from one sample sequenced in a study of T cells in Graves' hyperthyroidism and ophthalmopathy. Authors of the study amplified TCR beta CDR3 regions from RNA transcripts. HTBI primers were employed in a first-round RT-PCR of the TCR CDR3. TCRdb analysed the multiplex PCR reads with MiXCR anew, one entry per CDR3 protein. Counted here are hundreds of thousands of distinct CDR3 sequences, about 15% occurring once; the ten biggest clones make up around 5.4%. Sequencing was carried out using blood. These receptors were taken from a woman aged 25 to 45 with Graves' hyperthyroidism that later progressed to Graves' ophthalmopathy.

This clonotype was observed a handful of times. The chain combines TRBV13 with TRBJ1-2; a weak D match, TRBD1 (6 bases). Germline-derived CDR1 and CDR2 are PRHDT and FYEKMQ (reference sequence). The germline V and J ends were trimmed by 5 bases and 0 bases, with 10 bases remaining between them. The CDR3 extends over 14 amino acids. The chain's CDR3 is CASSKGGSNYGYTF. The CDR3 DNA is TGTGCCAGCAGCAAAGGGGGTTCTAACTATGGCTACACCTTC.

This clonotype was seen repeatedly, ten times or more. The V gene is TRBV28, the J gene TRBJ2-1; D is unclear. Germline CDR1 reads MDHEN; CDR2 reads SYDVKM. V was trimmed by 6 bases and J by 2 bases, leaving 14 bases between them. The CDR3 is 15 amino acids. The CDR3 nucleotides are TGTGCCAGCAGCCTTAGAGCAGTTGCCTACAATGAGCAGTTCTTC. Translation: CASSLRAVAYNEQFF.

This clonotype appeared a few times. CDR3 in amino acids: CASSVTIGSYNEQFF. As DNA, the CDR3 is TGTGCCAGCAGCGTAACAATTGGCAGCTACAATGAGCAGTTCTTC. The chain combines TRBV9 with TRBJ2-1; D uncertain. The CDR3 has 15 amino acids. Germline V CDR1 and CDR2: SGDLS, YYNGEE. V was clipped by 1 base and J by 3 bases, with 11 bases between them. Together with reference TRBV9 and TRBJ2-1, the CDR3 gives the full variable domain: DSGVTQTPKHLITATGQRVTLRCSPRSGDLSVYWYQQSLDQGLQFLIQYYNGEERAKGNILERFSAQQFPDLHSELNLSSLELGDSALYFCASSVTIGSYNEQFFGPGTRLTVL.

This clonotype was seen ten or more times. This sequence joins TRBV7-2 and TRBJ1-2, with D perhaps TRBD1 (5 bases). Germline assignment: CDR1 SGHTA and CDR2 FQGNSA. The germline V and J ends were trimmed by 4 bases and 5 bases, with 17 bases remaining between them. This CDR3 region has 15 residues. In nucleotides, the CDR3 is TGTGCCAGCAGCTGGCGGTGGCAGACAGATTATGGCTACACCTTC. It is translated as CASSWRWQTDYGYTF.

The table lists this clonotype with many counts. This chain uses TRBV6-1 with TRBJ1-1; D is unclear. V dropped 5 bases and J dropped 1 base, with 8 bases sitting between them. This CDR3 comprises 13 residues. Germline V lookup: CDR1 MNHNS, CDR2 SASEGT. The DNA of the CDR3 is TGTGCCAGCAGTCCCTACAGGAACACTGAAGCTTTCTTT. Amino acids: CASSPYRNTEAFF.

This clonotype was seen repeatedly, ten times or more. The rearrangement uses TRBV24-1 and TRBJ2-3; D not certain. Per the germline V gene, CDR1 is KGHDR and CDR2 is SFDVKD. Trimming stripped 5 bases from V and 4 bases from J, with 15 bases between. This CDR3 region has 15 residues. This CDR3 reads CATSGVSRSPDTQYF. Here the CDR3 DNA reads TGTGCCACCAGTGGGGTTAGCAGGTCCCCAGATACGCAGTATTTT.